Sequencing of this TCR beta chain was carried out in a study of tumor and adjacent non-tumor tissue in lung cancer. Of note for this clonotype: Its specificity is not known. Without the conserved terminal phenylalanine or tryptophan, this CDR3 likely stems from a read error.

Trimming took off 3 bases at V and 2 bases at J, with 8 bases between the two ends. This CDR3 is built from 14 residues. CDR1 is LGHNA and CDR2 is YSLEER in the germline V gene. Three rounds of nested PCR, following a modified ARM-PCR protocol, produced the TCRbeta library. TCRdb reprocessed the multiplex PCR reads with MiXCR, giving one entry per CDR3 protein. In the table there are fewer than 120,000 distinct CDR3 sequences, over 75% of which are singletons. No cell sorting was done before RNA was extracted from the tissue. Overall study results and limits: Higher tumor TCR diversity was associated with shorter survival.

Material: lung tumor tissue. The chain combines TRBV4-3 with TRBJ2-4, with a tentative D call TRBD1 (6 bases). The receptor comes from a man between 65 and 85 years old with non-small cell lung cancer. The chain's CDR3 is CASSQTGTKNIQYL. The CDR3 DNA follows: TGCGCCAGCAGCCAGACAGGAACCAAAAACATTCAGTACCTC.